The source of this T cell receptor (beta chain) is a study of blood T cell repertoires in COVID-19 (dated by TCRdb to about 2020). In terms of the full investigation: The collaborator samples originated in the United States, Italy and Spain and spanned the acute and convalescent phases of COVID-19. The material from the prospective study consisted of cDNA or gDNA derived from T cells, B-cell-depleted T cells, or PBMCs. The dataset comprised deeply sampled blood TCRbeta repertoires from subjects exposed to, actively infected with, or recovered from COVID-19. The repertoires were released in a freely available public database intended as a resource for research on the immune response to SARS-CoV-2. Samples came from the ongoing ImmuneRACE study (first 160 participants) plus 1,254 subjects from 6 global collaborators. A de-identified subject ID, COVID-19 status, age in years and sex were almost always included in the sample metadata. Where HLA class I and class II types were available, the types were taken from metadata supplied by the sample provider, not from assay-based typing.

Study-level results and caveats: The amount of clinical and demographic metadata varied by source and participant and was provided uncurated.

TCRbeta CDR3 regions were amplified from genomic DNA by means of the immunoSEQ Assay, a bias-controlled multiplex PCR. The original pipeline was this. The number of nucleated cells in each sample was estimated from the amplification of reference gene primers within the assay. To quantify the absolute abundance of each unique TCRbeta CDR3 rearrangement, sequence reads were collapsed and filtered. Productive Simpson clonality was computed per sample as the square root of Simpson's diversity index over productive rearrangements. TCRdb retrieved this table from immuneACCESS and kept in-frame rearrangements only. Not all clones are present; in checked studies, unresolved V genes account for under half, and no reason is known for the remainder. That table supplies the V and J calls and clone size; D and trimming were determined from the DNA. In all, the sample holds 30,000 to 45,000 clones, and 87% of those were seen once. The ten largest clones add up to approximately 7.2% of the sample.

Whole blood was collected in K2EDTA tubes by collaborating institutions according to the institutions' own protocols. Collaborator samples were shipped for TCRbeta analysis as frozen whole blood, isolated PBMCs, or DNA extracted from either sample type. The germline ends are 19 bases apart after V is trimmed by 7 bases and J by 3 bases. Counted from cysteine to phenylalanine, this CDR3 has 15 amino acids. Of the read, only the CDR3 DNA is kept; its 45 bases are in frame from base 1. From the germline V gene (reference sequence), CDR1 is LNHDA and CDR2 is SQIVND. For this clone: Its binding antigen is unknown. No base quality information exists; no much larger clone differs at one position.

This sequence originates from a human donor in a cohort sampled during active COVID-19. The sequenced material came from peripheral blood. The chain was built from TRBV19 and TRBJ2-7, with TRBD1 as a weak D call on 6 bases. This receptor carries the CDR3 CASTPGLGQVYEQYF. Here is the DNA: TGTGCCAGTACTCCCGGTCTGGGACAAGTCTACGAGCAGTACTTC.